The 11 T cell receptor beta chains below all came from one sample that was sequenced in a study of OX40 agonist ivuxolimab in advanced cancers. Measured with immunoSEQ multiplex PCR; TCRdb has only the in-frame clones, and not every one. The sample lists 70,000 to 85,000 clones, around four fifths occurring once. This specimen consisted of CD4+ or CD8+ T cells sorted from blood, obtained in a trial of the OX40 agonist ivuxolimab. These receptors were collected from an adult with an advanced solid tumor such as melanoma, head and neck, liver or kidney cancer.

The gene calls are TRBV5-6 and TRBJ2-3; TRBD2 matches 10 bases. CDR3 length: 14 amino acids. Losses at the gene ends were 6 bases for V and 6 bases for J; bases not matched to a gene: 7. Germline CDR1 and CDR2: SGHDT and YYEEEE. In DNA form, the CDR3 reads TGTGCCAGCACCTCAGAAGCGGGAGGGGATACGCAGTATTTT. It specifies CASTSEAGGDTQYF.

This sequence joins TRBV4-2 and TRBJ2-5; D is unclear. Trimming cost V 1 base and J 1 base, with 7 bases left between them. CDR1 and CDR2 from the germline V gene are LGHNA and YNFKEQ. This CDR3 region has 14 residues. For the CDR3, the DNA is TGTGCCAGCAGCCAAGGGTCGGTCCAAGAGACCCAGTACTTC. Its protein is CASSQGSVQETQYF.

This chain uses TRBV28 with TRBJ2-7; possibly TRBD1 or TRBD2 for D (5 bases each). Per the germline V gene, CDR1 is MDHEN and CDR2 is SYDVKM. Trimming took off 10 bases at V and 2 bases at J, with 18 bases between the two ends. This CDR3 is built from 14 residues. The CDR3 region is CAISTGQIPYEQYF. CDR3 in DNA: TGTGCCATCTCAACGGGGCAGATACCCTACGAGCAGTACTTC.

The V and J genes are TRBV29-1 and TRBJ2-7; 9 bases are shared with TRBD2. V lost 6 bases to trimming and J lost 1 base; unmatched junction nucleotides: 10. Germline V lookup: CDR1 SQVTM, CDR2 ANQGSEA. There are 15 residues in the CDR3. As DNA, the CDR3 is TGCAGCGTGCCCGACTGGCGGGAGGGATCCTACGAGCAGTACTTC. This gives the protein CSVPDWREGSYEQYF.

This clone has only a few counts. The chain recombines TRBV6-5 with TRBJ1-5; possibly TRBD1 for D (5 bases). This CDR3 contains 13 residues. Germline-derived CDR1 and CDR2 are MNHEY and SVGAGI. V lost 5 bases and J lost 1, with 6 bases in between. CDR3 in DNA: TGTGCCAGCAGTCGGGACAGCAATCAGCCCCAGCATTTT. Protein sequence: CASSRDSNQPQHF.

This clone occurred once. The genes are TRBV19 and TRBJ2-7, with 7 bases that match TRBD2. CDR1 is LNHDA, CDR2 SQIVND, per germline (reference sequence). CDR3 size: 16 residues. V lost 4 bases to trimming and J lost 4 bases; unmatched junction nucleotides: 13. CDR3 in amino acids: CASSTAAGVITYEQYF. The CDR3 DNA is TGTGCCAGTAGTACGGCGGCGGGGGTCATTACTTACGAGCAGTACTTC.

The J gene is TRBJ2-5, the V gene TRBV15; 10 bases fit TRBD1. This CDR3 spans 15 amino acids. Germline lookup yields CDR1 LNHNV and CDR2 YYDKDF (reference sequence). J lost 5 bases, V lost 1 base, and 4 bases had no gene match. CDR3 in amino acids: CATSRGQGAAETQYF. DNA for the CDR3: TGTGCCACCAGCAGAGGACAGGGGGCGGCGGAGACCCAGTACTTC.

The CDR3 coding sequence is TGCGCCAGCAGCCTGGACCGGGACAGGGGCCGGGAATGTTCTAACGAGCAGTACGTC. Translation gives CASSLDRDRGRECSNEQYV. The V call is TRBV5-1, the J call TRBJ2-7; 10 nucleotides line up with TRBD1. CDR1 and CDR2 from the germline V gene are SGHRS and YFSETQ. The trim removed 4 bases at V and 5 bases at J, leaving 21 bases unmatched. This CDR3 comprises 19 residues.

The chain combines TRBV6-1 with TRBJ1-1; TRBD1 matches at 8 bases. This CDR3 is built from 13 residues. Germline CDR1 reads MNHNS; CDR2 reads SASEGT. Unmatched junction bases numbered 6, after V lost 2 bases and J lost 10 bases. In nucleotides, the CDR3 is TGTGCCAGCAGTGAAACACCGGACAGGGCAGCTTTCTTT. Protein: CASSETPDRAAFF.

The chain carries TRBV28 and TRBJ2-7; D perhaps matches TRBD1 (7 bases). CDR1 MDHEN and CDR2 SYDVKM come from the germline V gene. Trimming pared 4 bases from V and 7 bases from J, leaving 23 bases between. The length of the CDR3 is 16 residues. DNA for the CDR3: TGTGCCAGCAGTTCAGAGGCCCGCGGAGGGGGCAATGAGCAGTACGTC. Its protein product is CASSSEARGGGNEQYV.

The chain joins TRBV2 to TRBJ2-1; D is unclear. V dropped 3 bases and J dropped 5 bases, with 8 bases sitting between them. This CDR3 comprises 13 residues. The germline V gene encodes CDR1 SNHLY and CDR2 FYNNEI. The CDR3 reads CASSDGLNNEQFF. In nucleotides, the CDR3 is TGTGCCAGCAGTGATGGGCTTAACAATGAGCAGTTCTTC.